The 3 T cell receptor beta chains below all came from one sample that was sequenced in a study of T cells in tumors after PD-1 blockade. The method was immunoSEQ multiplex PCR; TCRdb's version includes in-frame clones alone and lacks a portion of them. The sample holds some 43,000 clones; over 75% are singletons and the top ten take more than 3.5%. The source was PBMCs, collected before anti-PD-1 treatment. The receptor source for this set is a human donor with basal cell carcinoma.

V is TRBV4-1 and J is TRBJ1-4; tentatively, D is TRBD1 (6 bases). Germline lookup yields CDR1 MGHRA and CDR2 YSYEKL. The V end was cut by 2 bases, the J end by 0 bases, with 10 bases between. The CDR3 runs 16 residues. Here the CDR3 reads CASSQHSGATNEKLFF. The CDR3 bases are TGCGCCAGCAGCCAACACTCAGGGGCAACTAATGAAAAACTGTTTTTT.

The sample holds one count of this clone. V is TRBV20-1 and J is TRBJ1-2; D might be TRBD1 (5 bases). This CDR3 region has 13 residues. V was shortened by 4 bases and J by 5 bases, with 14 bases between the two germline ends. Per the germline V gene, CDR1 is DFQATT and CDR2 is SNEGSKA (reference sequence). Here the CDR3 DNA reads TGCAGTGCTATTGACAGATTAACTTATGGCTACACCTTC. Its protein product is CSAIDRLTYGYTF.

The J gene is TRBJ1-2, the V gene TRBV6-4; D possibly corresponds to TRBD1 (6 bases). V gave up 0 bases and J gave up 4 bases, with 12 bases separating them. This CDR3 contains 15 residues. Looked up from germline, CDR1 is MRHNA and CDR2 is SNTAGT. CDR3 bases: TGTGCCAGCAGTGACTCGGGGGCAGGGGCCTATGGCTACACCTTC. Translated: CASSDSGAGAYGYTF.